This T cell receptor (beta chain) was documented in a study of blood T cell repertoires in COVID-19. The germline V gene encodes CDR1 SGHDT and CDR2 YYEEEE. CDR3 length: 13 residues. V was clipped by 0 bases and J by 6 bases, with 7 bases between them. Per the authors' pipeline: How many nucleated cells were present was estimated from reference gene primer amplification. Method: immunoSEQ multiplex PCR; TCRdb's copy keeps in-frame clones and lacks some. V, J and clone size were drawn from that table, and D and trimming were deduced from the DNA. The sample lists approximately 120,000 clones; approximately 83% were seen once.

Sample: peripheral blood. This chain uses TRBV5-6 with TRBJ1-5, with no clear D. This TCR came from a man at least 80 years old with active or convalescent COVID-19. CDR3 amino acids: CASSLGVSQPQHF. Here the CDR3 DNA reads TGTGCCAGCAGCTTGGGTGTTAGTCAGCCCCAGCATTTT.